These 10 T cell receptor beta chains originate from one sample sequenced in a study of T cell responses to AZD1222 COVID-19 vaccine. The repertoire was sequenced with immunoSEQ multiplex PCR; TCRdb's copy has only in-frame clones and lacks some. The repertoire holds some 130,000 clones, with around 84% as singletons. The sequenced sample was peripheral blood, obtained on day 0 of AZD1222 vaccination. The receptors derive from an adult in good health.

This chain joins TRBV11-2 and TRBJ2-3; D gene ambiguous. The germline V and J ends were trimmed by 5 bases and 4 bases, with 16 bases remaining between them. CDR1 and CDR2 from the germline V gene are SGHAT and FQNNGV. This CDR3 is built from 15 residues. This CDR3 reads CASSGWGDGADTQYF. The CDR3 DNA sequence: TGTGCCAGCAGCGGCTGGGGTGATGGAGCAGATACGCAGTATTTT.

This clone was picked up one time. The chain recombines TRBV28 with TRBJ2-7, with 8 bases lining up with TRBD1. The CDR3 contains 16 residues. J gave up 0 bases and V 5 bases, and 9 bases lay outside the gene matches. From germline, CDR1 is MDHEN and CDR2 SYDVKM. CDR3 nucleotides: TGTGCCAGCAGTCCATCCGGACAGGGAAGCTCCTACGAGCAGTACTTC. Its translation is CASSPSGQGSSYEQYF.

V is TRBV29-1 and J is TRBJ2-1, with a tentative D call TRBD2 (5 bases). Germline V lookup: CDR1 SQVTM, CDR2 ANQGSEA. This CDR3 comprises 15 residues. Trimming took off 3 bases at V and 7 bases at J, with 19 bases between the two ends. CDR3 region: CSVDDTRGGSNEQFF. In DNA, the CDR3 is TGCAGCGTTGATGACACTCGGGGTGGATCTAATGAGCAGTTCTTC.

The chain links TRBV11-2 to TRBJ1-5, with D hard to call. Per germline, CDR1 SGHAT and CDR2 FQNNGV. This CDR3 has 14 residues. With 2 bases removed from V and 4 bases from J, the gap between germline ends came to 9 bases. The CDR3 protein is CASSLQAVNQPQHF. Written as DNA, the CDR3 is TGTGCCAGCAGCTTACAGGCAGTAAATCAGCCCCAGCATTTT.

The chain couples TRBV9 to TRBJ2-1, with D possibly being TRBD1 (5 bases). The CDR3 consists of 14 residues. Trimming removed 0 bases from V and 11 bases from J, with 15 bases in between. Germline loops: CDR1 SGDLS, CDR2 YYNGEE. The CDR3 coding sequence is TGTGCCAGCAGCGTAGGGATAGACAGAAGCAAGCAGTTCTTC. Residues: CASSVGIDRSKQFF.

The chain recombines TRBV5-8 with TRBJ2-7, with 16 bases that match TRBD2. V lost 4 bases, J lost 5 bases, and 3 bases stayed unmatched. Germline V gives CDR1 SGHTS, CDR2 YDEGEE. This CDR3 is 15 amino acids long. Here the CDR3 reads CASSIGTSGGDEQYF. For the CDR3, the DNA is TGTGCCAGCAGCATAGGGACTAGCGGGGGGGACGAGCAGTACTTC.

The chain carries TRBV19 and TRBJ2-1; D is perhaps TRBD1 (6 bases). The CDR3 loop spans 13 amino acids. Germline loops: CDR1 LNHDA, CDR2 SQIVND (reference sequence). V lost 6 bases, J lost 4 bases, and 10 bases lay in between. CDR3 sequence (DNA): TGTGCCAGTAGCCCCCAGGGGTACAATGAGCAGTTCTTC. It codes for CASSPQGYNEQFF.

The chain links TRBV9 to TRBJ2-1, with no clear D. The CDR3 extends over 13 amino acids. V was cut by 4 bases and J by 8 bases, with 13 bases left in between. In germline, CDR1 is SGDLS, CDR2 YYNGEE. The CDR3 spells CASSSSGWDEQFF. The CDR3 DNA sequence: TGTGCCAGCAGCTCCTCAGGATGGGATGAGCAGTTCTTC.

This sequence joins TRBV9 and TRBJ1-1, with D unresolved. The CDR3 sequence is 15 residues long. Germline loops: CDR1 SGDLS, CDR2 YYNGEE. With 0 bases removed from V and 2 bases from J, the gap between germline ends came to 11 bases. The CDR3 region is CASSVATGRNTEAFF. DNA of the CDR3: TGTGCCAGCAGCGTAGCTACCGGGAGAAACACTGAAGCTTTCTTT.

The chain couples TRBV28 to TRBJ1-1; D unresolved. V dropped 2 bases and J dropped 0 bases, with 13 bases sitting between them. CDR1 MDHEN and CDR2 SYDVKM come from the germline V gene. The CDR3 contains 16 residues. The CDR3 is CASSLNDLLVNTEAFF. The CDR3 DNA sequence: TGTGCCAGCAGTTTAAATGATCTGTTAGTGAACACTGAAGCTTTCTTT.